What follows is one T cell receptor (beta chain) and its context. One junction end disagrees with the germline gene, perhaps due to a read error. This entry belongs to a study of blood T cell repertoires in COVID-19. Looking at the study overall: Some COVID-19 samples were acute and others convalescent; all came from the United States, Italy and Spain. Sample material is recorded as cDNA or gDNA derived from T cells, B-cell-depleted T cells, or PBMCs.

The germline V gene encodes CDR1 GTSNPN and CDR2 SVGIG (reference sequence). The CDR3 covers 14 residues. The method was immunoSEQ multiplex PCR; TCRdb's version includes in-frame clones alone and lacks a portion of them. The sample records tens of thousands of clones, around 86% being singletons. The receptor comes from a human donor in a cohort sampled during active COVID-19. The chain employs TRBV30 and TRBJ1-6; D gene unclear. The sequencing sample was made of peripheral blood. The CDR3 region is CAWTLGAYYSPLHF. The CDR3 coding sequence is TGTGCCTGGACCCTAGGAGCCTATTATTCACCCCTCCACTTT. The full variable domain, completed using reference TRBV30 and TRBJ1-6, is SQTIHQWPATLVQPVGSPLSLECTVEGTSNPNLYWYRQAAGRGLQLLFYSVGIGQISSEVPQNLSASRPQDRQFILSSKKLLLSDSGFYLCAWTLGAYYSPLHFGNGTRLTVT.